This T cell receptor (beta chain) was found in a study of cytomegalovirus exposure and HLA in healthy donors. The wider study: Sequencing of 150 million to 200 million T cells in an earlier analysis found approximately 120 million unique TCR beta sequences.

General study results and limits: Later analysis placed DRB1 highest and HLA-C lowest in TCR association rates, which differed by HLA locus.

CDR1 and CDR2 (germline): SGHRS, YFSETQ. The length of the CDR3 is 15 residues. V shed 4 bases, J shed 0 bases, and the junction held 3 bases outside the gene matches. A multiplex PCR was run with 60 Vbeta primers and 13 Jbeta primers. Data came from immunoSEQ multiplex PCR; TCRdb stores just in-frame clones and leaves some out. The sample contains 83,000 or so clones, approximately 76% of which appear only once. As for this clone: The target antigen is unknown.

Donors had nominal health at sampling but likely had unrecorded immune exposures. The clonotype comes from a man aged 25 to 40 in good health and CMV-seropositive. J is TRBJ2-7 and V is TRBV5-1; 11 bases are a match to TRBD2. Sequenced input: PBMCs. CDR3 residues: CASSVGLADSYEQYF. The DNA for the CDR3 is TGCGCCAGCAGCGTGGGACTAGCGGACTCCTACGAGCAGTACTTC. Drawing the rest from reference TRBV5-1 and TRBJ2-7, the complete variable domain is KAGVTQTPRYLIKTRGQQVTLSCSPISGHRSVSWYQQTPGQGLQFLFEYFSETQRNKGNFPGRFSGRQFSNSRSEMNVSTLELGDSALYLCASSVGLADSYEQYFGPGTRLTVT.